The sequence of this T cell receptor (beta chain) was determined in a study of PD-L1 blockade in urothelial cancer. In the study overall: Each participant's history included 0 to 3 prior chemotherapy regimens. Analyses were performed on blood at 3 weeks after treatment start (the second dose) and at 6 weeks. Across blood samples, T cells had a median count of around 140,000.

Method: immunoSEQ multiplex PCR; TCRdb's copy keeps in-frame clones and lacks some. The table records some 100,000 clones, about 89% of them present only once. The germline V and J ends were trimmed by 0 bases and 0 bases, with 8 bases remaining between them. Per germline, CDR1 SGHDN and CDR2 FVKESK. This CDR3 spans 15 amino acids. Time point in this sample: pretreatment peripheral blood. The V and J genes are TRBV14 and TRBJ1-1, with D perhaps matching TRBD1 (6 bases). The TCR was taken from an elderly woman with urothelial cancer. Material: PBMCs, obtained around atezolizumab (anti-PD-L1) treatment. The chain's CDR3 is CASSQDQGLNTEAFF. In DNA form, the CDR3 reads TGTGCCAGCAGCCAAGATCAGGGGTTGAACACTGAAGCTTTCTTT.